This is a list of T cell receptor beta chains from one sample in a study of shared clonotypes between healthy human individuals. Data came from immunoSEQ multiplex PCR; TCRdb stores just in-frame clones and leaves some out. The sample lists some 2.1 million clones; approximately 92% were seen once. The specimen sequenced was naive CD8+ T cells from PBMCs. The source of these receptors is a man between 18 and 29 years old in good health. Some clones in this sample may be carry-over from other donors' samples. Each CDR3 is given with its conserved first and last residue.

j_call | v_call | cdr3_aa
TRBJ2-5 | TRBV7-9 | CASSLGQQETQYF
TRBJ2-5 | TRBV27 | CASSLIGTGGPSGETQYF
TRBJ1-2 | TRBV2 | CASLEDGILEGYTF
TRBJ2-5 | TRBV25-1 | CASSEQGRYETQYF
TRBJ2-7 | TRBV29-1 | CSVGTGFSYEQYF
TRBJ1-1 | TRBV27 | CASSPAERTALEAFF
TRBJ1-1 | TRBV9 | CASSVGRGLAEAFF
TRBJ2-1 | TRBV7-9 | CASSLARAVWSDEQFF
TRBJ2-5 | TRBV6-5 | CASSYSSSSMRETQYF
TRBJ2-7 | TRBV7-3 | CASSPQGGNTYEQYF
TRBJ2-7 | TRBV28 | CASSSRDRGHEQYF
TRBJ2-7 | TRBV10-3 | CAISDLSGSISYEQYF
TRBJ1-5 | TRBV1 | CTSSQDRKIEIGGYSNQPQHF
TRBJ2-5 | TRBV27 | CASSFGLYQETQYF
TRBJ2-1 | TRBV9 | CASSAGAGDYNEQFF
TRBJ1-2 | TRBV10-2 | CASSESRGPDYGYTF
TRBJ2-5 | TRBV4-1 | CASSQAGPTYQETQYF
TRBJ2-7 | TRBV29-1 | CSVELAGELSYEQYF
TRBJ1-1 | TRBV6-1 | CATNDRVRRAFF
TRBJ2-2 | TRBV10-1 | CASSPMRGPTGELFF
TRBJ1-2 | TRBV7-9 | CASSLLATGGGYTF
TRBJ2-3 | TRBV27 | CASSPRAGTPDTQYF
TRBJ2-5 | TRBV9 | CASSVTGAVYQETQYF
TRBJ2-3 | TRBV5-8 | CASSLGGRSTDTQYF
TRBJ1-2 | TRBV12-5 | CASGTFPAIGGYTF
TRBJ2-2 | TRBV7-9 | CASSGQGRTGELFF
TRBJ1-1 | TRBV28 | CASSFSDTEAFF
TRBJ2-7 | TRBV7-9 | CASSSRTRSYEQYF
TRBJ1-2 | TRBV9 | CASSVSMGNYGYTF